This is a list of T cell receptor beta chains from one sample in a study of vaccination and CD4 T cells after COVID-19. For these receptors, no antigen is known. From the PCR reads, TCRdb called clonotypes with MiXCR, one entry per CDR3 protein. Here the sample spans fewer than 15,000 distinct CDR3 sequences, around three fifths being singletons. The sample was CD4+ T cells from blood, cultured in vitro. These receptors came from a human donor who had recovered from COVID-19. Each CDR3 is given with its conserved first and last residue. The D gene is left open where the match is weak. Part of the rows lack a size; the others show once, few, many or a class for expanded clones.

D gene: .
clone size: .
J gene: TRBJ2-2
V gene: TRBV6-1
CDR3 protein: CASRERGAGELFF
CDR3 DNA: TGTGCCAGCAGGGAAAGGGGTGCCGGGGAGCTGTTTTTT

D gene: .
clone size: .
J gene: TRBJ1-1
V gene: TRBV11-2
CDR3 protein: CAMGAANTEAFF
CDR3 DNA: TGTGCCATGGGGGCAGCTAACACTGAAGCTTTCTTT

D gene: TRBD2
clone size: few
J gene: TRBJ2-7
V gene: TRBV20-1
CDR3 protein: CSAQSGSVHEQYF
CDR3 DNA: TGCAGTGCCCAGAGCGGGAGTGTGCACGAGCAGTACTTC

D gene: .
clone size: .
J gene: TRBJ2-2
V gene: TRBV10-2
CDR3 protein: CALAGSRTGELFF
CDR3 DNA: TGCGCCTTGGCGGGCTCGCGTACCGGGGAGCTGTTTTTT

D gene: .
clone size: medium-sized
J gene: TRBJ1-1
V gene: TRBV29-1
CDR3 protein: CSVDIFSGSGLTEAFF
CDR3 DNA: TGCAGCGTTGATATTTTCTCAGGGAGTGGTCTCACTGAAGCTTTCTTT

D gene: TRBD1
clone size: .
J gene: TRBJ1-2
V gene: TRBV10-3
CDR3 protein: CAIRESTGGGNYGYTF
CDR3 DNA: TGTGCCATCAGGGAATCTACAGGGGGGGGTAACTATGGCTACACCTTC

D gene: TRBD1
clone size: .
J gene: TRBJ1-5
V gene: TRBV6-1
CDR3 protein: CASRSGQGWGQPQHF
CDR3 DNA: TGTGCCAGCAGATCAGGACAGGGATGGGGTCAGCCCCAGCATTTT

D gene: TRBD2
clone size: once
J gene: TRBJ2-5
V gene: TRBV25-1
CDR3 protein: CASSEGTSGRATETQYF
CDR3 DNA: TGTGCCAGCAGTGAGGGGACTAGCGGGAGGGCCACAGAGACCCAGTACTTC

D gene: .
clone size: few
J gene: TRBJ1-2
V gene: TRBV21-1
CDR3 protein: CARPPGAYGYTF
CDR3 DNA: TGTGCCAGGCCTCCCGGGGCCTATGGCTACACCTTC

D gene: .
clone size: few
J gene: TRBJ1-2
V gene: TRBV10-1
CDR3 protein: CASSPSGGNGYTF
CDR3 DNA: TGCGCCAGCAGTCCGTCGGGGGGCAATGGCTACACCTTC

D gene: .
clone size: .
J gene: TRBJ1-2
V gene: TRBV28
CDR3 protein: CASRPPNRAGGYTF
CDR3 DNA: TGTGCCAGCAGGCCCCCCAACAGGGCGGGTGGCTACACCTTC

D gene: .
clone size: .
J gene: TRBJ2-3
V gene: TRBV15
CDR3 protein: CATSRGDPPNTQYF
CDR3 DNA: TGTGCCACCAGCAGAGGGGACCCGCCGAATACGCAGTATTTT

D gene: .
clone size: .
J gene: TRBJ1-2
V gene: TRBV27
CDR3 protein: CASSAAGHGYTF
CDR3 DNA: TGTGCCAGCAGTGCCGCAGGGCATGGCTACACCTTC

D gene: .
clone size: .
J gene: TRBJ2-2
V gene: TRBV12-3/TRBV12-4
CDR3 protein: CASSLGGTNTGELFF
CDR3 DNA: TGTGCCAGCAGTCTCGGAGGCACGAACACCGGGGAGCTGTTTTTT

D gene: .
clone size: few
J gene: TRBJ1-5
V gene: TRBV27
CDR3 protein: CASRGGPYSNQPQHF
CDR3 DNA: TGTGCCAGCCGGGGAGGCCCCTATAGCAATCAGCCCCAGCATTTT

D gene: TRBD1
clone size: .
J gene: TRBJ1-5
V gene: TRBV6-1
CDR3 protein: CASSTGGDQPQHF
CDR3 DNA: TGTGCCAGCAGTACAGGGGGCGATCAGCCCCAGCATTTT

D gene: TRBD1
clone size: .
J gene: TRBJ1-5
V gene: TRBV19
CDR3 protein: CARSEIDRVVCNQPQHF
CDR3 DNA: TGTGCCAGGTCAGAAATCGACAGGGTGGTATGCAATCAGCCCCAGCATTTT

D gene: TRBD2
clone size: few
J gene: TRBJ2-7
V gene: TRBV27
CDR3 protein: CAGAPGQTQLAGVHEQYF
CDR3 DNA: TGTGCCGGCGCTCCGGGACAGACACAACTAGCGGGAGTTCACGAGCAGTACTTC